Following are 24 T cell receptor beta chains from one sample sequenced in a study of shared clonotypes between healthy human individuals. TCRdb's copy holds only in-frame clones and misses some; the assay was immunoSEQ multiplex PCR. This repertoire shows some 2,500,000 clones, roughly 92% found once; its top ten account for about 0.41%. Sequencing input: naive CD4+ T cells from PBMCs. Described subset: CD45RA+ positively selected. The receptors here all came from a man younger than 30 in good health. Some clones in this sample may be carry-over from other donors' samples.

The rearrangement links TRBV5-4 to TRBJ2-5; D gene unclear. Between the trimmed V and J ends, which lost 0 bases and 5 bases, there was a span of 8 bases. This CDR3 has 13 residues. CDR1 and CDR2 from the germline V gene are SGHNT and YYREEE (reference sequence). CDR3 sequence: CASSLVPQETQYF. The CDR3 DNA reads TGTGCCAGCAGCTTGGTGCCACAGGAGACCCAGTACTTC. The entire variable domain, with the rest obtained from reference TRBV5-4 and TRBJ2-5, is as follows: ETGVTQSPTHLIKTRGQQVTLRCSSQSGHNTVSWYQQALGQGPQFIFQYYREEENGRGNFPPRFSGLQFPNYSSELNVNALELDDSALYLCASSLVPQETQYFGPGTRLLVL.

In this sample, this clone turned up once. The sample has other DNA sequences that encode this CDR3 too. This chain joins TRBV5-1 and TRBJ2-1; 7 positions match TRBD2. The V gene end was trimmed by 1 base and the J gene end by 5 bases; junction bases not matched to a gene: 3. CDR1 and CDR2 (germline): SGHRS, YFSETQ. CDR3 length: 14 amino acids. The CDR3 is CASSLIAGDNEQFF. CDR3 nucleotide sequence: TGCGCCAGCAGCTTGATAGCGGGCGACAATGAGCAGTTCTTC.

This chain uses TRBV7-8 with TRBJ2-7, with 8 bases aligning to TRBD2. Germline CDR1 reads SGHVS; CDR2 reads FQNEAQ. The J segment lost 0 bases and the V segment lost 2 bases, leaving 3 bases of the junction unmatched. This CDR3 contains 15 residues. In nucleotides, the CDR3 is TGTGCCAGCAGCTTACTTGGACTAGCCTCCTACGAGCAGTACTTC. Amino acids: CASSLLGLASYEQYF.

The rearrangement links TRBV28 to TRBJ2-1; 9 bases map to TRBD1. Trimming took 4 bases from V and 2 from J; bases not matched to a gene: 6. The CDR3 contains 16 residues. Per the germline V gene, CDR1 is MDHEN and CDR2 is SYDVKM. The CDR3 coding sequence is TGTGCCAGCAGTTCGACAGGGGGGCTTCCCTACAATGAGCAGTTCTTC. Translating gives CASSSTGGLPYNEQFF.

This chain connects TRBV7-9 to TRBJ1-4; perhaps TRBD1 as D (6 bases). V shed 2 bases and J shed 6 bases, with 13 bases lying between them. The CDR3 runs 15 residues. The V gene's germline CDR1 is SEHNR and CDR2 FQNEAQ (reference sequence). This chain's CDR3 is CASSLFRGADEKLFF. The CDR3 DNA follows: TGTGCCAGCAGCTTATTTCGGGGGGCTGATGAAAAACTGTTTTTT.

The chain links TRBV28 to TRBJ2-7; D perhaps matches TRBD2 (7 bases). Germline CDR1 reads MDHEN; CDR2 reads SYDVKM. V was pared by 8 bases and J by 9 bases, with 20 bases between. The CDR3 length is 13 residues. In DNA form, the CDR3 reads TGTGCCAGCCTCAAACGCGGACAGCGGGGGCAGTACTTC. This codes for CASLKRGQRGQYF.

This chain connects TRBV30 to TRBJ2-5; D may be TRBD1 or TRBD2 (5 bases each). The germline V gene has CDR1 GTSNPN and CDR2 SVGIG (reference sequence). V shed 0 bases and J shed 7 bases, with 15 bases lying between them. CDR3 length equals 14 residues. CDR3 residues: CAWSVFPGDGTQYF. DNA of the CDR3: TGTGCCTGGAGTGTATTTCCTGGGGACGGGACCCAGTACTTC.

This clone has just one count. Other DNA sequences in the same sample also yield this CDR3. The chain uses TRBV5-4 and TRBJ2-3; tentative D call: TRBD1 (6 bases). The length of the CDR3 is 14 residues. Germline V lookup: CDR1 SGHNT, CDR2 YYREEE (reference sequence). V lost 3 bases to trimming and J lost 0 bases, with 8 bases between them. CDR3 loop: CASSSGQSTDTQYF. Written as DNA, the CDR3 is TGTGCCAGCAGCTCCGGACAGAGCACAGATACGCAGTATTTT.

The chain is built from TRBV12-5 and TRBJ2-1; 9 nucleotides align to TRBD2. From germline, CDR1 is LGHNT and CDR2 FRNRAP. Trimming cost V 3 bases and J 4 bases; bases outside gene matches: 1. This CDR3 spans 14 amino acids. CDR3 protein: CASGLAGGYNEQFF. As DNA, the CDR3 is TGTGCTAGTGGTTTAGCGGGAGGATACAATGAGCAGTTCTTC.

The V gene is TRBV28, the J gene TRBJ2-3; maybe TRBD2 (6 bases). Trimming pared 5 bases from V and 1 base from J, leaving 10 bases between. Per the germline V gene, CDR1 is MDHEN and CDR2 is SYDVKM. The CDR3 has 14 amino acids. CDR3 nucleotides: TGTGCCAGCAGTCCCCCGGGAGGCACAGATACGCAGTATTTT. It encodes CASSPPGGTDTQYF.

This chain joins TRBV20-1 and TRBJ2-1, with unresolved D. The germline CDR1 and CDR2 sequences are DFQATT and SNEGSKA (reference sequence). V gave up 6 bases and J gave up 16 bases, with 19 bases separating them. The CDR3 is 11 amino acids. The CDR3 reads CSARSIVGNFF. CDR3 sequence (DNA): TGCAGTGCGCGGTCCATCGTTGGGAACTTCTTC.

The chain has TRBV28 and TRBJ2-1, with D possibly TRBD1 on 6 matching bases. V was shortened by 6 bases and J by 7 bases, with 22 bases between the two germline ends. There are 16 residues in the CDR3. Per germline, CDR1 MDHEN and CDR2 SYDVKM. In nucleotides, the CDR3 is TGTGCCAGCAGGCGAGGGGGATCCTCCTTTGGGAATGAGCAGTTCTTC. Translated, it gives CASRRGGSSFGNEQFF.

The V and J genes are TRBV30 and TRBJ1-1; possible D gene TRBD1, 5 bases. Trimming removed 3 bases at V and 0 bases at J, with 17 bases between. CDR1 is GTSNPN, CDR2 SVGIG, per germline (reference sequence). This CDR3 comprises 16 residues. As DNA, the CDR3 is TGTGCCTGGAGCGTGGGCAGGGTTTCTTTGAACACTGAAGCTTTCTTT. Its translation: CAWSVGRVSLNTEAFF.

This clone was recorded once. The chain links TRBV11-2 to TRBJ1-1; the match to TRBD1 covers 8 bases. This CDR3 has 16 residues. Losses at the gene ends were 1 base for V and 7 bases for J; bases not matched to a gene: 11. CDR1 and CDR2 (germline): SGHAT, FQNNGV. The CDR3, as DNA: TGTGCCAGCAGCTTAGCGCCCGGCAGGGGGCCTAGTGAAGCTTTCTTT. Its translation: CASSLAPGRGPSEAFF. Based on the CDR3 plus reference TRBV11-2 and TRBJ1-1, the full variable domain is EAGVAQSPRYKIIEKRQSVAFWCNPISGHATLYWYQQILGQGPKLLIQFQNNGVVDDSQLPKDRFSAERLKGVDSTLKIQPAKLEDSAVYLCASSLAPGRGPSEAFFGQGTRLTVV.

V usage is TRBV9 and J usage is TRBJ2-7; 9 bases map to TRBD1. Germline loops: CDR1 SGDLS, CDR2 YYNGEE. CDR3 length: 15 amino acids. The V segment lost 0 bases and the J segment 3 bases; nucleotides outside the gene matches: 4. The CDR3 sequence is CASSVDGTGIYEQYF. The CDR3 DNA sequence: TGTGCCAGCAGCGTAGACGGGACAGGGATCTACGAGCAGTACTTC.

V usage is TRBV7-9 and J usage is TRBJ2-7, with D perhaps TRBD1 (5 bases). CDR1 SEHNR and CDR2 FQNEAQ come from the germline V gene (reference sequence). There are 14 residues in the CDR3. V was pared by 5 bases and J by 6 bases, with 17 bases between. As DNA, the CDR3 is TGTGCCAGCAGCGACGATGGGATCAGGGCCGAGCAGTACTTC. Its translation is CASSDDGIRAEQYF. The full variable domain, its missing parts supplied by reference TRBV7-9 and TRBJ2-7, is DTGVSQNPRHKITKRGQNVTFRCDPISEHNRLYWYRQTLGQGPEFLTYFQNEAQLEKSRLLSDRFSAERPKGSFSTLEIQRTEQGDSAMYLCASSDDGIRAEQYFGPGTRLTVT.

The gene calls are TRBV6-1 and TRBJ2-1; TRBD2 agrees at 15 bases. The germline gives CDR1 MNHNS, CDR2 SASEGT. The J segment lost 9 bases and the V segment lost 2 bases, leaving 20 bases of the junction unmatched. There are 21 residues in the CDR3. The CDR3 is CASSETPYVPGLAGGNSEQFF. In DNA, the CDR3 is TGTGCCAGCAGTGAAACCCCTTATGTGCCGGGACTAGCGGGAGGTAATAGTGAGCAGTTCTTC.

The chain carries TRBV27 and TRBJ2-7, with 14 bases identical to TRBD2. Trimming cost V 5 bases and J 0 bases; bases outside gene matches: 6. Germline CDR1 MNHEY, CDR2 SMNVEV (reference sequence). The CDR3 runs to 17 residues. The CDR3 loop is CASSPRLAGGPSYEQYF. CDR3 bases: TGTGCCAGCAGTCCCCGACTAGCGGGAGGGCCCTCCTACGAGCAGTACTTC.

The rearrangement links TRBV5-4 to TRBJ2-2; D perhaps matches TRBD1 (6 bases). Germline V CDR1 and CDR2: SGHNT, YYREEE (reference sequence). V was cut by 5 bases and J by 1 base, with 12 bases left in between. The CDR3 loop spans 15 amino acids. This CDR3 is CASRGTGKNTGELFF. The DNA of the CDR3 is TGTGCCAGCAGGGGAACAGGGAAGAACACCGGGGAGCTGTTTTTT.

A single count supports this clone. Here the CDR3 reads CASSLGQGGYTF. Written as DNA, the CDR3 is TGTGCCAGCAGCTTAGGTCAGGGTGGCTACACCTTC. This chain links TRBV11-2 with TRBJ1-2; perhaps TRBD1 as D (5 bases). This CDR3 has 12 residues. Germline V gives CDR1 SGHAT, CDR2 FQNNGV. The V and J ends lost 1 base and 7 bases respectively, with 7 bases between them.

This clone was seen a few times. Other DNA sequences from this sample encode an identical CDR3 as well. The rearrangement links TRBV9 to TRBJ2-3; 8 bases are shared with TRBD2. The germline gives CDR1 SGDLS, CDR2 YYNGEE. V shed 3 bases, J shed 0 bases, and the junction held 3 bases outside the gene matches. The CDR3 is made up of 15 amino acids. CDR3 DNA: TGTGCCAGCAGCGCTACTAGCGGAAGCACAGATACGCAGTATTTT. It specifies CASSATSGSTDTQYF.

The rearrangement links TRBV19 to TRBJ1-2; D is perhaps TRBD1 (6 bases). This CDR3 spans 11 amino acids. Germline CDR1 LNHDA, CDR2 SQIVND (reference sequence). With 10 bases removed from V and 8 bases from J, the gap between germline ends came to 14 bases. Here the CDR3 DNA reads TGTGCCAACAGGGTGATTGAAGGCTACACCTTC. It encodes CANRVIEGYTF.

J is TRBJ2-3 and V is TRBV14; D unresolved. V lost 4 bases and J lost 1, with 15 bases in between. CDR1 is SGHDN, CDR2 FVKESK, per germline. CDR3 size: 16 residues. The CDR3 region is CASSRSHGEGTDTQYF. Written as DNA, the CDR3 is TGTGCCAGCAGCCGAAGTCATGGCGAAGGCACAGATACGCAGTATTTT.

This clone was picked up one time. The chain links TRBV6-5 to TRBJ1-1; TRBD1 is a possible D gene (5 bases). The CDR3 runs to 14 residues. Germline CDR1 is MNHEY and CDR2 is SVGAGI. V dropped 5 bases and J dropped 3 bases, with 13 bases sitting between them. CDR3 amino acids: CASSGTSGYTEAFF. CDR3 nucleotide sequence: TGTGCCAGCAGTGGGACTTCAGGGTACACTGAAGCTTTCTTT.